This T cell receptor beta chain was retrieved from a study of T cell responses to AZD1222 COVID-19 vaccine. Here immunoSEQ multiplex PCR was the method, and the copy in TCRdb shows in-frame clones only, minus some. The sample consists of some 130,000 clones, about 91% of them appearing once. This clone came up once. The antigen is unknown. After removal of 4 bases from V and 7 bases from J, the junction contained 12 bases not matched to a gene. Germline V CDR1 and CDR2: LGHDT, YNNKEL (reference sequence). This CDR3 is built from 17 residues. Study outcomes and limitations: Donors skewed white British and female; clonal diversity was possibly underestimated. Seropositivity was recorded at baseline in only a handful of AZD1222 recipients.

The source material was peripheral blood, sampled 28 days after the second AZD1222 dose. This TCR derives from an adult who received the AZD1222 COVID-19 vaccine. This sequence joins TRBV3-1 (or the pseudogene TRBV3-2) and TRBJ1-4; 10 bases align to TRBD1. CDR3 in amino acids: CASSPRRGTGEGEKLFF. As DNA, the CDR3 is TGTGCCAGCAGCCCGCGGCGTGGGACAGGGGAGGGTGAAAAACTGTTTTTT.